The present T cell receptor beta chain was sequenced within a study of cytomegalovirus exposure and HLA in healthy donors. Study information: The same platform used for the approximately 670 first-cohort repertoires was also used for the 120 or so validation repertoires, as a later analysis reported.

Study findings and constraints: A later analysis found first-cohort TCR clusters tended to co-occur in the approximately 110 validation repertoires. Associated with cytomegalovirus, according to the listing, were some 180 TCR beta chains.

As for this clone: The antigen remains unidentified.

J gave up 2 bases and V 3 bases, and 12 bases lay outside the gene matches. CDR3 length: 18 residues. The V gene's germline CDR1 is SGHDT and CDR2 YYEEEE. Method: immunoSEQ multiplex PCR; TCRdb's copy keeps in-frame clones and lacks some. This table has 90,000 or so clones, around 84% appearing once. Sequencing was carried out using PBMCs. The rearrangement joins TRBV5-6 to TRBJ1-5, with TRBD1 identical over 9 bases. This receptor was identified in a young man in good health and CMV-seropositive. This CDR3 is CASSSRDRDPNGNQPQHF. The CDR3 DNA is TGTGCCAGCAGCTCCCGGGACAGGGATCCCAATGGCAATCAGCCCCAGCATTTT.